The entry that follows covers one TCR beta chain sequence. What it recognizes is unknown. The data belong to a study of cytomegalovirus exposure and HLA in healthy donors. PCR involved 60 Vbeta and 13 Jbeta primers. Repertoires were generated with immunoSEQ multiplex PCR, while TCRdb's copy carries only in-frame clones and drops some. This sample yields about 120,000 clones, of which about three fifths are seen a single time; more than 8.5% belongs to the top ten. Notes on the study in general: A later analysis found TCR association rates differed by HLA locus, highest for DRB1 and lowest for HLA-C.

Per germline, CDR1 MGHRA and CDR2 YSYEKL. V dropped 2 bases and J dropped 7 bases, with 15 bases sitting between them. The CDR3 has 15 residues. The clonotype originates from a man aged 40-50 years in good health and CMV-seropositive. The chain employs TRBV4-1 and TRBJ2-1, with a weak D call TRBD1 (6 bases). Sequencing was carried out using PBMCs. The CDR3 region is CASSQPRQGPNEQFF. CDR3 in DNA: TGCGCCAGCAGCCAACCGCGGCAGGGGCCGAATGAGCAGTTCTTC.